This TCR beta chain was observed in a study of T cell responses to AZD1222 COVID-19 vaccine. The study's findings and limits: Sampling captured repertoires only after the peak T cell response. Spike-specific TCR breadth and depth grew following two AZD1222 doses.

Assay: immunoSEQ multiplex PCR; the TCRdb copy retains only in-frame clones and omits some. The data show roughly 150,000 clones, over 85% seen once. Note on this clone: Its antigen is currently unknown.

Germline CDR1 and CDR2: MNHEY and SVGAGI. Losses at the gene ends were 5 bases for V and 5 bases for J; bases not matched to a gene: 5. The CDR3 loop spans 14 amino acids. Specimen: peripheral blood, collected on day 0 of AZD1222 vaccination. This receptor was identified in an adult in good health. The rearrangement links TRBV6-5 to TRBJ1-5; 8 nucleotides match TRBD1. CDR3 DNA: TGTGCCAGCAGTCAGGACAGGGTTGATCAGCCCCAGCATTTT. Protein product: CASSQDRVDQPQHF.